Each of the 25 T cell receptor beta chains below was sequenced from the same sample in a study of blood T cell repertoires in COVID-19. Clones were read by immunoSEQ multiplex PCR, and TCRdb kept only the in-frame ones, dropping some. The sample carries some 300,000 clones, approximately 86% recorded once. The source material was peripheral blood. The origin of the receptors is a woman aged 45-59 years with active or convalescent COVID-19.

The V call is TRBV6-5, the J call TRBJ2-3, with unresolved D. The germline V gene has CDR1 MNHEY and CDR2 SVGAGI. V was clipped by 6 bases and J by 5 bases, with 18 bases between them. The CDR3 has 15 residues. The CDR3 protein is CASSKTSGLVDTQYF. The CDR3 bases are TGTGCCAGCAGCAAAACGTCGGGTCTTGTAGATACGCAGTATTTT.

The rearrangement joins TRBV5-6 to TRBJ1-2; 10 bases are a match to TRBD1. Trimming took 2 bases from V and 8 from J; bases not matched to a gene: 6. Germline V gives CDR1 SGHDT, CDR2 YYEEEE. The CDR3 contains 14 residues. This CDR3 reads CASSFRDRGLGYTF. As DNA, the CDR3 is TGTGCCAGCAGCTTCCGGGACAGGGGACTCGGCTACACCTTC. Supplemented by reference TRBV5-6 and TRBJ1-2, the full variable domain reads DAGVTQSPTHLIKTRGQQVTLRCSPKSGHDTVSWYQQALGQGPQFIFQYYEEEERQRGNFPDRFSGHQFPNYSSELNVNALLLGDSALYLCASSFRDRGLGYTFGSGTRLTVV.

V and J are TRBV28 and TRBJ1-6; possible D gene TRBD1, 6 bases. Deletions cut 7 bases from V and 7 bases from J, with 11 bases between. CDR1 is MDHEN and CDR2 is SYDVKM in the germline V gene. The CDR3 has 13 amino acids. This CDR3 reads CASNRVRNSPLHF. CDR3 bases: TGTGCCAGCAACAGGGTTAGGAATTCACCCCTCCACTTT.

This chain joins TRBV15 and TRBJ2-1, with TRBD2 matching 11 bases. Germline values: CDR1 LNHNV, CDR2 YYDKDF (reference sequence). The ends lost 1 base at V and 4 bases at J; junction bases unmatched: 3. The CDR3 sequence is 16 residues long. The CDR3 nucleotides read TGTGCCACCAGCAGAGGGGCTAGCGGGGGGTACAATGAGCAGTTCTTC. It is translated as CATSRGASGGYNEQFF. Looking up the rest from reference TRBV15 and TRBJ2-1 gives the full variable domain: DAMVIQNPRYQVTQFGKPVTLSCSQTLNHNVMYWYQQKSSQAPKLLFHYYDKDFNNEADTPDNFQSRRPNTSFCFLDIRSPGLGDTAMYLCATSRGASGGYNEQFFGPGTRLTVL.

CDR3 DNA sequence: TGTGCCTGGGAGGGAGGGTACCAAGAGACCCAGTACTTC. Translated, it gives CAWEGGYQETQYF. The rearrangement uses TRBV30 and TRBJ2-5; TRBD2 matches 7 bases. The CDR3 consists of 13 residues. Germline loops: CDR1 GTSNPN, CDR2 SVGIG (reference sequence). Unmatched junction bases numbered 3, after V lost 5 bases and J lost 0 bases.

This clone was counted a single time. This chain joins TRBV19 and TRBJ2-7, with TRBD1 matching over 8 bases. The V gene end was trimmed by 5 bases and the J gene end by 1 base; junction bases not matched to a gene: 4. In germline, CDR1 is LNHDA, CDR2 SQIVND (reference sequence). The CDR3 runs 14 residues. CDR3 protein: CASSATGESYEQYF. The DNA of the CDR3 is TGTGCCAGTAGTGCGACAGGGGAATCCTACGAGCAGTACTTC.

The CDR3 region is CASSGGQLNQPQHF. The CDR3 nucleotides read TGTGCCAGCAGTGGGGGGCAGCTAAATCAGCCCCAGCATTTT. V and J are TRBV2 and TRBJ1-5; perhaps TRBD1 as D (6 bases). Germline lookup yields CDR1 SNHLY and CDR2 FYNNEI. This CDR3 is 14 amino acids long. V was cut by 4 bases and J by 4 bases, with 11 bases left in between.

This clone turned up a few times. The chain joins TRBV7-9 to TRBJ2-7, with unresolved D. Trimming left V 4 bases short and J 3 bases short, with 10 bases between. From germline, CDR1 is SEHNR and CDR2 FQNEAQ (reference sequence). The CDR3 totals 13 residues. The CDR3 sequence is CASSSTSNYEQYF. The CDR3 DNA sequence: TGTGCCAGCAGCTCTACGTCCAACTACGAGCAGTACTTC.

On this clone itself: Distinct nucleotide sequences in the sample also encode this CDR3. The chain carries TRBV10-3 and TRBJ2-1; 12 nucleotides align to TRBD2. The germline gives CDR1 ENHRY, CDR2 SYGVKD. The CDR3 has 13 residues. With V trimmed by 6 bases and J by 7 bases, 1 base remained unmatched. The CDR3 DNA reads TGTGCCATCAGGGGGACTAGCGGGAATGAGCAGTTCTTC. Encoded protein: CAIRGTSGNEQFF.

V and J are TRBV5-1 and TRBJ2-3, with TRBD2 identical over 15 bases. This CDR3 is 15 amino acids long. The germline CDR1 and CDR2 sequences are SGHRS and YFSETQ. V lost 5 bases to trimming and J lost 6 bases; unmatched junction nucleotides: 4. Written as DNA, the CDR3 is TGCGCCAGCAGGGCCGGGACTAGCGGGAGGGATACGCAGTATTTT. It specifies CASRAGTSGRDTQYF. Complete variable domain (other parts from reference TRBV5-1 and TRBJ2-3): KAGVTQTPRYLIKTRGQQVTLSCSPISGHRSVSWYQQTPGQGLQFLFEYFSETQRNKGNFPGRFSGRQFSNSRSEMNVSTLELGDSALYLCASRAGTSGRDTQYFGPGTRLTVL.

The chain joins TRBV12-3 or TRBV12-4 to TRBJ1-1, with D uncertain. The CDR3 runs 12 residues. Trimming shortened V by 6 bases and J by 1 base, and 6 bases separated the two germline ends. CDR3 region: CASRSKNTEAFF. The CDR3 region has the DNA TGTGCCAGCAGGAGCAAGAACACTGAAGCTTTCTTT.

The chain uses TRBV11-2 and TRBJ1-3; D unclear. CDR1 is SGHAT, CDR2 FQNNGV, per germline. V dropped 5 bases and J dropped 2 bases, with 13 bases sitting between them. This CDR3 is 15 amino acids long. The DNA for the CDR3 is TGTGCCAGCAGCGCTTCGGGTGGCCCTGGAAACACCATATATTTT. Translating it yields CASSASGGPGNTIYF.

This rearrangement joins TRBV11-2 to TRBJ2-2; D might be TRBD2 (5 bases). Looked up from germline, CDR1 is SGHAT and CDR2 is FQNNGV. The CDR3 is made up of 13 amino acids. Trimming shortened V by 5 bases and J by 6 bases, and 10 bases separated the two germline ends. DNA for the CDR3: TGTGCCAGCAGCCTCCAGGAGGCCGGGGAGCTGTTTTTT. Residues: CASSLQEAGELFF.

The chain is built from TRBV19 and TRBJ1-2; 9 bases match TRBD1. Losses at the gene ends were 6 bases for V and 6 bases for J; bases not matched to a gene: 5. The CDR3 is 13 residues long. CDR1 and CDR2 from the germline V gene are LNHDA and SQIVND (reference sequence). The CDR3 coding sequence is TGTGCCAGTAGCCCGACAGGGGGGAATGGCTACACCTTC. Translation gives CASSPTGGNGYTF.

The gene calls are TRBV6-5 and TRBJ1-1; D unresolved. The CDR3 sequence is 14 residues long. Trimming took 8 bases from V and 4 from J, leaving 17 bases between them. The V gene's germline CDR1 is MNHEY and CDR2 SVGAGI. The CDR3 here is CASRPYEGSTEAFF. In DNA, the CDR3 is TGTGCCAGCCGGCCGTACGAGGGTAGCACTGAAGCTTTCTTT.

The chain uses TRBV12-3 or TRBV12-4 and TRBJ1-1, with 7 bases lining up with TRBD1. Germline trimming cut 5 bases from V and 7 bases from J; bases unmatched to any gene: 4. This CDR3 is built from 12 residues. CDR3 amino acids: CASSLGQLEAFF. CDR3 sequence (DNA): TGTGCCAGCAGTCTGGGACAGCTTGAAGCTTTCTTT.

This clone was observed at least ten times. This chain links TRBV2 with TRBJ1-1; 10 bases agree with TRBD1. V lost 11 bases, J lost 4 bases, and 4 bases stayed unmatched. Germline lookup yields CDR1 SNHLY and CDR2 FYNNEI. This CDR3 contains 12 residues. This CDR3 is CAGRTGGTEAFF. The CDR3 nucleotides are TGTGCCGGGAGGACAGGGGGCACTGAAGCTTTCTTT.

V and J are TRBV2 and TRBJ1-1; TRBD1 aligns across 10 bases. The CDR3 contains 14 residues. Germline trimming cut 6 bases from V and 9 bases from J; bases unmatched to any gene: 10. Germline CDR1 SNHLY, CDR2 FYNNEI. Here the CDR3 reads CASRTGTGEIKAFF. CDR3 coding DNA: TGTGCCAGCAGAACCGGGACAGGGGAGATAAAAGCTTTCTTT.

CDR3 sequence: CAWSRASGINEQFF. The DNA for the CDR3 is TGTGCCTGGAGTAGGGCTAGCGGGATTAATGAGCAGTTCTTC. The chain carries TRBV30 and TRBJ2-1, with 9 bases matching TRBD2. The germline V gene has CDR1 GTSNPN and CDR2 SVGIG (reference sequence). CDR3 length: 14 amino acids. V trimming: 2 bases; J trimming: 7 bases; junction bases outside the gene matches: 6.

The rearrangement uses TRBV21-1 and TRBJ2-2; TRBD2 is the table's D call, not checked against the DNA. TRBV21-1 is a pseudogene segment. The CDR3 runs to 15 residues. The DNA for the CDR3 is TGTGCCAGCAGCAACCGAGGTTTTGACACCGGGGAGCTGTTTTTT. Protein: CASSNRGFDTGELFF.

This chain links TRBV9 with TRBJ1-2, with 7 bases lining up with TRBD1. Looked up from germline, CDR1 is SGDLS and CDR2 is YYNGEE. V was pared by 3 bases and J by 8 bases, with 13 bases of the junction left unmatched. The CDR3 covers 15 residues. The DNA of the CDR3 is TGTGCCAGCAGCGCTCGACAGGGAGCGGGGGGAGGCTACACCTTC. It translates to CASSARQGAGGGYTF.

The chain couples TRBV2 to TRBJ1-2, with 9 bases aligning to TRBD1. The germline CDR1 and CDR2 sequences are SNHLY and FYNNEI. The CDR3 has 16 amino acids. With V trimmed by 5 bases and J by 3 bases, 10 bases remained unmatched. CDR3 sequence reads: CASSPTSGTGYYGYTF. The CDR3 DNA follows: TGTGCCAGCAGTCCAACGTCCGGGACAGGGTACTATGGCTACACCTTC. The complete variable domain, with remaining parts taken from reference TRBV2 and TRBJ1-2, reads EPEVTQTPSHQVTQMGQEVILRCVPISNHLYFYWYRQILGQKVEFLVSFYNNEISEKSEIFDDQFSVERPDGSNFTLKIRSTKLEDSAMYFCASSPTSGTGYYGYTFGSGTRLTVV.

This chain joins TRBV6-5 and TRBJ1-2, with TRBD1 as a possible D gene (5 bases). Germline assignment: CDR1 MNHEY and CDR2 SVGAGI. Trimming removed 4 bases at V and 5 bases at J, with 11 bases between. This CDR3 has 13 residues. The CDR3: CASSSGTDYGYTF. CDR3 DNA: TGTGCCAGCAGTTCTGGGACTGATTATGGCTACACCTTC.

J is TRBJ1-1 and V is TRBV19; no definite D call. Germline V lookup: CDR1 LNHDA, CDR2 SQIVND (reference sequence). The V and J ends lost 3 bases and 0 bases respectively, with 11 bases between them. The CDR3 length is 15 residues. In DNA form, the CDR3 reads TGTGCCAGTAGTATTAATCCCGTAATGAACACTGAAGCTTTCTTT. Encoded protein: CASSINPVMNTEAFF.

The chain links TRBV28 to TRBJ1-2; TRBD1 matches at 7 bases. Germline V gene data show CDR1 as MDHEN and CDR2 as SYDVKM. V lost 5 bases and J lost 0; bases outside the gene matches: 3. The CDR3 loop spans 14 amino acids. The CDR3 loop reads CASSHGTANYGYTF. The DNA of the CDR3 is TGTGCCAGCAGTCACGGGACAGCTAACTATGGCTACACCTTC.